This T cell receptor beta chain was captured in a study of blood T cell repertoires in COVID-19. Whole-study context: Acute and convalescent COVID-19 specimens originated in the United States, Italy and Spain. Nucleic acid was either cDNA or gDNA, and it came from T cells, B-cell-depleted T cells, or PBMCs.

V lost 5 bases, J lost 1 base, and 7 bases stayed unmatched. The CDR3 is 16 residues long. Germline assignment: CDR1 SGHAT and CDR2 FQDESV (reference sequence). Study processing details: Using reference gene primer amplification, nucleated cell counts were estimated. Assay: immunoSEQ multiplex PCR; the TCRdb copy retains only in-frame clones and omits some. V and J calls plus clone size are reproduced from that table; the DNA served to infer D and trimming. The sample comprises some 100,000 clones, roughly 86% of which are singletons, and about 9.4% rests with the top ten. Sequencing used peripheral blood. This rearrangement joins TRBV11-1 to TRBJ2-2, with 7 bases lining up with TRBD2. The clonotype was recovered from a man aged 45-65 years with acute or convalescent COVID-19. The CDR3 spells CASSPESGMNTGELFF. As DNA, the CDR3 is TGTGCCAGCAGCCCCGAAAGCGGGATGAACACCGGGGAGCTGTTTTTT.